This T cell receptor beta chain was identified during a study of OX40 agonist ivuxolimab in advanced cancers. Regarding the study in general: Ivuxolimab, which targeted the costimulatory receptor OX40 (CD134), was an agonistic, fully human IgG2 monoclonal antibody. The paper describes the monotherapy dose-escalation part (N = 52 patients) of the phase I trial of ivuxolimab. Prior anti-PD-1, anti-PD-L1 or anti-CTLA-4 therapy was permitted, and checkpoint inhibitors had been received by under 50% of dose-escalation patients. Of the roughly 51 patients in dose escalation, around 20 had hepatocellular carcinoma, about 15 had melanoma, 9 had renal cell carcinoma and 9 had head and neck cancer. The point of sequencing TCRbeta in the periphery was to test whether ivuxolimab changed TCR sequence diversity and drove clonal T-cell expansion. Intravenous ivuxolimab was administered to patients every 2 weeks at six dose levels: 0.01, 0.1, 0.3, 1.5, 3 and 10 mg/kg. Three dose-escalation patients achieved partial responses, one with hepatocellular carcinoma and two with cutaneous melanoma. A male proportion of roughly 85% and a mean age of roughly 55 years, ranging from about 20 to 80, were recorded for the dose-escalation cohort. Paper-wide results and their limitations: Clonal expansion of both CD4+ and CD8+ blood T cells was observed from baseline to week 6 at doses 0.1 to 3.0 mg/kg. Low levels of normalized T-cell clonal expansion were also seen in some nonresponding patients. The antigen specificity of the peripheral T cells that underwent clonal expansion was not determined. After ivuxolimab, more expanded clones were found on average in CD8+ T cells than in CD4+ T cells. Partial responders in the 0.1-3.0 mg/kg groups had among the lowest normalized peripheral clonal expansion, especially among CD8+ T cells.

Turning to this clone: Its binding antigen is unknown. The conserved closing phenylalanine or tryptophan is absent in this CDR3, likely reflecting a read error. The DNA is left out, because the CDR3 cannot be placed on it with certainty; the CDR3 is given as TCRdb lists it.

Including both end residues, the CDR3 is 10 amino acids long. From the germline V gene (reference sequence), CDR1 is SGHNT and CDR2 is YYREEE. The trial excluded patients who had a history of autoimmune disease or who were on systemic immunosuppression. Peripheral blood for TCR sequencing was collected from all dose cohorts at baseline, on cycle 4 day 1, and on cycle 7 day 1. The samples were drawn from a first-in-human, open-label, multicenter phase I dose-escalation trial of ivuxolimab. Adults with locally advanced or metastatic melanoma, renal cell carcinoma, hepatocellular carcinoma or head and neck squamous cell carcinoma were enrolled in the trial. Before TCR sequencing, CD4+ T cells and CD8+ T cells from peripheral blood were sorted into separate populations. Genomic DNA was extracted from sorted cells for sequencing of the TCRbeta CDR3 region. The immunoSEQ Assay was used for sequencing of TCRbeta CDR3 regions. Entries here come from immuneACCESS through TCRdb and include only in-frame sequences with V and J called. Some clones fail to appear in such tables; in the studies checked, an unresolved V gene covers under half of the shortfall, and the cause of the remainder is unknown. The sample records about 69,000 clones, about 80% of which are singletons. The ten biggest clones cover over 2% of the sample.

Here the chain combines TRBV5-4 and TRBJ2-3; the D call in the table, TRBD2, was not verified against the DNA. The TCR originated in an adult with an advanced solid tumor such as melanoma, head and neck, liver or kidney cancer. The input for sequencing was CD4+ or CD8+ T cells sorted from blood, taken in a trial of the OX40 agonist ivuxolimab. The CDR3 in this case is CASSPGVRQP.